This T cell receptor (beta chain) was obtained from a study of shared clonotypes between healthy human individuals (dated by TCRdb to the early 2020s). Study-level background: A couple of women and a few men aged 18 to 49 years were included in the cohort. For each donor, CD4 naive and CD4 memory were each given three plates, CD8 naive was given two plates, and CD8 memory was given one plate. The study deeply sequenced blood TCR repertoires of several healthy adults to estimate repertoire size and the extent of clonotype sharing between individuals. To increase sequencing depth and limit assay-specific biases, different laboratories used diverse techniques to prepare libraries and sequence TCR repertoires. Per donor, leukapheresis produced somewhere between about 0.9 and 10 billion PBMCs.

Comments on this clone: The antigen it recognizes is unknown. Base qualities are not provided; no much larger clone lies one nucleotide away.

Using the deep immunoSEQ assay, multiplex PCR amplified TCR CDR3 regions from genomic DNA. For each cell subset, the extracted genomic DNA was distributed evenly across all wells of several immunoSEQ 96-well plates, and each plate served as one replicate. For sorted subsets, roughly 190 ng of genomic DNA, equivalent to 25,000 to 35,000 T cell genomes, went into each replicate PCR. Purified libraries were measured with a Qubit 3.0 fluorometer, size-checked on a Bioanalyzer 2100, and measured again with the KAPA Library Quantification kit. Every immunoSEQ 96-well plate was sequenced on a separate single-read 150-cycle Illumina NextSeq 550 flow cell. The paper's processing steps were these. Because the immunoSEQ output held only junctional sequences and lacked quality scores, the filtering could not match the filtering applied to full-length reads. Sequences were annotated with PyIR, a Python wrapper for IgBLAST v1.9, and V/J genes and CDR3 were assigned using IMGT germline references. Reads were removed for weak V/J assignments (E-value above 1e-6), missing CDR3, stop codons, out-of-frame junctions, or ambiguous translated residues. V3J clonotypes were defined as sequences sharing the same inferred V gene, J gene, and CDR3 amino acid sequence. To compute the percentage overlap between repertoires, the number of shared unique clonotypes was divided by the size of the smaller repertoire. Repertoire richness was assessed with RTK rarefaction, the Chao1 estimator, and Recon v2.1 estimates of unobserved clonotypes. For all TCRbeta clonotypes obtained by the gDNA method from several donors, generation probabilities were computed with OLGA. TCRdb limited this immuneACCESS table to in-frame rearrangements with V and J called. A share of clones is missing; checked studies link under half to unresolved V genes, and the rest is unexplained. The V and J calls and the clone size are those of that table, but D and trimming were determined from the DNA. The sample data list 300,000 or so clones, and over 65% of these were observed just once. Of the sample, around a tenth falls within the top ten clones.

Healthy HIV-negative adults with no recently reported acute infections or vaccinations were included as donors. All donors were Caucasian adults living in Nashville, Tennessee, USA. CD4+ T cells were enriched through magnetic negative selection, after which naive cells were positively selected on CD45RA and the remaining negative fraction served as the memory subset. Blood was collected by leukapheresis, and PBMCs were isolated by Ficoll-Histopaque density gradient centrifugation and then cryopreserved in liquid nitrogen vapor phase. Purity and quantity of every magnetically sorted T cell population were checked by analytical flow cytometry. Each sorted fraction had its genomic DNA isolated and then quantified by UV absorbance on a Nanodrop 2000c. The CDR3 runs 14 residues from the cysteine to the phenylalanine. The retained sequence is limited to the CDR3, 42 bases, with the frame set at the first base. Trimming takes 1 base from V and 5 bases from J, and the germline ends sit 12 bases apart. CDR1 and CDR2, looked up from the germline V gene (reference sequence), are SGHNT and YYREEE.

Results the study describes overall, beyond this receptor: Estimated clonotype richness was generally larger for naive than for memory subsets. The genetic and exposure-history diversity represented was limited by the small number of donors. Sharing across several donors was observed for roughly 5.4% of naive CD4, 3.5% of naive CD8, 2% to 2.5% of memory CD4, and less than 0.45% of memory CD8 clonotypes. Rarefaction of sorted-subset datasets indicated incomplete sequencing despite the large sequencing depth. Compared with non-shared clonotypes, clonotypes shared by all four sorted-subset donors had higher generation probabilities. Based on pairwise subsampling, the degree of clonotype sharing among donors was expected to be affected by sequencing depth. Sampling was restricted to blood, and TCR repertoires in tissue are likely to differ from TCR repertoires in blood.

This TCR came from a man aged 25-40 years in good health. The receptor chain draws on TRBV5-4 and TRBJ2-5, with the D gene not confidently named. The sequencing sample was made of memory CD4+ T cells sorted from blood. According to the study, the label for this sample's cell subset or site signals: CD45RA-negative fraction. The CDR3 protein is CASSLSGPVETQYF. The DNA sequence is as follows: TGTGCCAGCAGCTTGTCTGGGCCGGTGGAGACCCAGTACTTC.